A single sample gave rise to the 25 T cell receptor beta chains below, sequenced in a study of CD8 T cells in Susac syndrome. RNA, at roughly 0.45 to 1 ug, was reverse transcribed with random hexamers. One entry per CDR3 protein results from TCRdb running MiXCR on the immunoSEQ multiplex PCR reads. The sample carries under 200,000 distinct CDR3 sequences, over 85% recorded once. Material for sequencing was CD4+ T cells from PBMCs. Receptor source: a human donor in good health.

The chain links TRBV7-3 to TRBJ2-2; 8 bases agree with TRBD1. The CDR3 is made up of 17 amino acids. With 5 bases clipped from V and 1 base from J, the junction kept 9 bases outside the gene matches. Germline V gene lookup returns CDR1 SGHTA and CDR2 FQGTGA. The CDR3 reads CASSPRAGTGNTGELFF. The CDR3 nucleotides are TGTGCCAGCAGCCCACGAGCCGGGACAGGGAACACCGGGGAGCTGTTTTTT.

The rearrangement links TRBV5-1 to TRBJ2-1; D is unclear. The CDR3 covers 16 residues. The germline V and J ends were trimmed by 1 base and 2 bases, with 13 bases remaining between them. Germline lookup yields CDR1 SGHRS and CDR2 YFSETQ. CDR3 DNA sequence: TGCGCCAGCAGCTTGTCTGTCTGGGCGACCTACAATGAGCAGTTCTTC. Its protein is CASSLSVWATYNEQFF.

The table lists this clonotype with a few counts. V and J are TRBV5-5 and TRBJ1-2, with D perhaps TRBD1 (6 bases). The length of the CDR3 is 15 residues. The ends were cut back, 0 bases at V and 4 bases at J, with 13 bases in the middle. The V gene's germline CDR1 is SGHKS and CDR2 YYEKEE (reference sequence). The CDR3 loop reads CASSLGGQGFYGYTF. CDR3 DNA sequence: TGTGCCAGCAGCTTGGGGGGCCAGGGGTTCTATGGCTACACCTTC.

The chain has TRBV29-1 and TRBJ2-5; D is uncertain. The V gene lost 2 bases and the J gene lost 5 bases, with 6 bases spanning the gap. In germline, CDR1 is SQVTM, CDR2 ANQGSEA. The CDR3 has 11 amino acids. CDR3 in DNA: TGCAGCGTTGAACCTAGGGAGACCCAGTACTTC. It is translated as CSVEPRETQYF.

The chain employs TRBV19 and TRBJ1-2; D gene unclear. Germline CDR1 LNHDA, CDR2 SQIVND (reference sequence). There are 16 residues in the CDR3. V was shortened by 3 bases and J by 0 bases, with 14 bases between the two germline ends. This CDR3 is CASSIGTTAANYGYTF. The CDR3 DNA reads as TGTGCCAGTAGTATTGGTACAACCGCAGCTAACTATGGCTACACCTTC.

The count of this clonotype is one. The chain carries TRBV11-2 and TRBJ2-7; D remains ambiguous. V shed 5 bases and J shed 6 bases, with 14 bases lying between them. From germline, CDR1 is SGHAT and CDR2 FQNNGV. The length of the CDR3 is 13 residues. Here the CDR3 reads CASSLSVVFEQYV. In nucleotides, the CDR3 is TGTGCCAGCAGCCTATCTGTGGTCTTCGAGCAGTACGTC.

The chain couples TRBV20-1 to TRBJ2-3; 7 bases are a match to TRBD2. The CDR3 totals 15 residues. Germline-derived CDR1 and CDR2 are DFQATT and SNEGSKA (reference sequence). V was pared by 2 bases and J by 2 bases, with 7 bases of the junction left unmatched. CDR3 DNA: TGCAGTGCTAGACGGGGGGAGTCTTACACAGATACGCAGTATTTT. Amino acids: CSARRGESYTDTQYF.

This clonotype was recorded once. The chain recombines TRBV4-1 with TRBJ2-1; TRBD2 aligns across 10 bases. Unmatched junction bases numbered 10, after V lost 2 bases and J lost 0 bases. The CDR3 is 19 amino acids. CDR1 and CDR2 from the germline V gene are MGHRA and YSYEKL. CDR3 in amino acids: CASSQLGTSGTSSYNEQFF. The CDR3 DNA reads as TGCGCCAGCAGCCAATTGGGCACTAGCGGGACCAGCTCCTACAATGAGCAGTTCTTC.

The chain combines TRBV27 with TRBJ1-4; D is unresolved. The CDR3 runs 14 residues. The germline gives CDR1 MNHEY, CDR2 SMNVEV (reference sequence). Trimming shortened V by 4 bases and J by 3 bases, and 9 bases separated the two germline ends. The CDR3 region has the DNA TGTGCCAGCAGTTCTGCCGGGGCTAATGAAAAACTGTTTTTT. This sequence encodes CASSSAGANEKLFF.

The chain couples TRBV10-3 to TRBJ1-5, with D uncertain. V was shortened by 8 bases and J by 0 bases, with 8 bases between the two germline ends. This CDR3 is 13 amino acids long. Germline assignment: CDR1 ENHRY and CDR2 SYGVKD. CDR3 amino acids: CAIRLGSNQPQHF. DNA for the CDR3: TGTGCCATCCGCCTCGGTAGCAATCAGCCCCAGCATTTT.

The rearrangement uses TRBV5-1 and TRBJ2-5; D is perhaps TRBD1 (5 bases). CDR3 length: 14 amino acids. Deletions cut 2 bases from V and 7 bases from J, with 15 bases between. Germline lookup yields CDR1 SGHRS and CDR2 YFSETQ. The CDR3 DNA follows: TGCGCCAGCAGCTTAGGCGATGGTCAGGGGACCCAGTACTTC. Translation gives CASSLGDGQGTQYF.

The chain is built from TRBV12-3 or TRBV12-4 and TRBJ1-6; 8 nucleotides line up with TRBD1. The V gene end was trimmed by 5 bases and the J gene end by 2 bases; junction bases not matched to a gene: 5. CDR3 size: 16 residues. CDR3 region: CASSPQGAAYNSPLHF. In DNA form, the CDR3 reads TGTGCCAGCAGTCCTCAGGGGGCGGCCTATAATTCACCCCTCCACTTT.

V and J are TRBV2 and TRBJ1-2; 10 bases match TRBD1. The CDR3 loop spans 15 amino acids. V shed 6 bases, J shed 7 bases, and the junction held 11 bases outside the gene matches. CDR1 is SNHLY and CDR2 is FYNNEI in the germline V gene. The CDR3 spells CASRPDRGRVLGYTF. For the CDR3, the DNA is TGTGCCAGCAGGCCCGACAGGGGGCGAGTCCTTGGCTACACCTTC.

This clonotype was seen once. The J gene is TRBJ1-5, the V gene TRBV18, with TRBD1 matching 7 bases. Trimming took 6 bases from V and 1 from J; bases not matched to a gene: 3. Germline CDR1 KGHSH, CDR2 LQKENI. The length of the CDR3 is 14 residues. CDR3 loop: CASSQGQSNQPQHF. The CDR3 coding sequence is TGTGCCAGCTCGCAGGGACAGAGCAATCAGCCCCAGCATTTT.

The chain links TRBV4-1 to TRBJ2-4; 8 bases are a match to TRBD1. The germline gives CDR1 MGHRA, CDR2 YSYEKL. V shed 4 bases and J 1 base; nucleotides not matched to a gene: 12. CDR3 length: 18 residues. As DNA, the CDR3 is TGCGCCAGCAGCCTCGTCCCGGGACAGGCGGGGGCCAAAAACATTCAGTACTTC. Translated, it gives CASSLVPGQAGAKNIQYF.

This chain links TRBV20-1 with TRBJ2-5, with TRBD1 matching over 7 bases. The CDR3 loop spans 13 amino acids. Germline CDR1 reads DFQATT; CDR2 reads SNEGSKA (reference sequence). V trimming: 3 bases; J trimming: 5 bases; junction bases outside the gene matches: 6. The CDR3 coding sequence is TGCAGTGCTAGGACAGGGTTAGGGGAGACCCAGTACTTC. It encodes CSARTGLGETQYF.

A remark on this clonotype: The junction differs from germline at one of its ends, possibly a read error. The V call is TRBV9, the J call TRBJ1-1; the match to TRBD1 covers 7 bases. Germline CDR1 reads SGDLS; CDR2 reads YYNGEE. This CDR3 has 15 amino acids. Written as DNA, the CDR3 is TGTGCCAGCCTCCCCCCCGACAGGGAGAACGCTGAAGCTTTCTTT. It is translated as CASLPPDRENAEAFF.

The chain recombines TRBV4-2 with TRBJ1-2, with a weak D call TRBD1 (5 bases). The CDR3 covers 15 residues. Trimming left V 0 bases short and J 2 bases short, with 10 bases between. The V gene's germline CDR1 is LGHNA and CDR2 YNFKEQ. The CDR3, as DNA: TGTGCCAGCAGCCAAGATCTGGGGGGGAACTATGGCTACACCTTC. Translated: CASSQDLGGNYGYTF.

CDR3 region: CASSLQQGLSGYTF. In DNA form, the CDR3 reads TGTGCCAGCAGTTTACAACAGGGGTTATCGGGCTACACCTTC. This chain links TRBV28 with TRBJ1-2; 7 bases match TRBD1. The CDR3 loop spans 14 amino acids. Germline trimming cut 2 bases from V and 8 bases from J; bases unmatched to any gene: 8. Germline V gene sequence: CDR1 MDHEN, CDR2 SYDVKM.

A note on this clonotype: At one boundary the junction diverges from the germline segment, which might be a read error. The chain couples TRBV11-2 to TRBJ1-2; weak D call: TRBD1 (5 bases). The CDR3 is made up of 14 amino acids. Germline V gives CDR1 SGHAT, CDR2 FQNNGV. The CDR3 region is CASSLEGRVYDYTF. CDR3 nucleotide sequence: TGTGCCAGCAGCTTAGAAGGCAGGGTCTATGACTACACCTTC.

The V and J genes are TRBV9 and TRBJ1-5; D not certain. This CDR3 spans 13 amino acids. V was cut by 4 bases and J by 6 bases, with 11 bases left in between. Germline lookup yields CDR1 SGDLS and CDR2 YYNGEE. The CDR3: CASSLTPRQPQHF. The CDR3 DNA sequence: TGTGCCAGCAGCCTCACGCCTCGTCAGCCCCAGCATTTT.

The chain links TRBV15 to TRBJ2-5, with TRBD2 matching over 7 bases. CDR1 is LNHNV and CDR2 is YYDKDF in the germline V gene (reference sequence). The ends lost 0 bases at V and 5 bases at J; junction bases unmatched: 12. The CDR3 totals 17 residues. The CDR3 DNA sequence: TGTGCCACCAGCAGAGAACCCCCCTGGACTAGTCGGGAGACCCAGTACTTC. It is translated as CATSREPPWTSRETQYF.

V gene TRBV9 combines with J gene TRBJ2-1, with D possibly being TRBD1 or TRBD2 (5 bases each). CDR3 length equals 14 residues. In germline, CDR1 is SGDLS, CDR2 YYNGEE. With 4 bases removed from V and 5 bases from J, the gap between germline ends came to 13 bases. Here the CDR3 reads CASSTLGTDNEQFF. CDR3 coding DNA: TGTGCCAGCAGCACCCTGGGGACGGACAATGAGCAGTTCTTC. Complete variable domain (other parts from reference TRBV9 and TRBJ2-1): DSGVTQTPKHLITATGQRVTLRCSPRSGDLSVYWYQQSLDQGLQFLIQYYNGEERAKGNILERFSAQQFPDLHSELNLSSLELGDSALYFCASSTLGTDNEQFFGPGTRLTVL.

J is TRBJ2-5 and V is TRBV29-1, with D possibly TRBD2 on 6 matching bases. Trimming stripped 4 bases from V and 3 bases from J, with 6 bases between. The CDR3 sequence is 11 residues long. Germline V CDR1 and CDR2: SQVTM, ANQGSEA. The CDR3 region is CSVGGEETQYF. The CDR3 DNA follows: TGCAGCGTTGGGGGGGAAGAGACCCAGTACTTC.

This chain connects TRBV6-6 to TRBJ2-1; D unresolved. The CDR3 sequence is 14 residues long. The V gene's germline CDR1 is MNHNY and CDR2 SVGAGI (reference sequence). V was pared by 6 bases and J by 0 bases, with 9 bases between. The CDR3 here is CASRPSASYNEQFF. The CDR3 DNA reads TGTGCCAGCAGGCCTTCTGCCTCCTACAATGAGCAGTTCTTC.